Shown below are 2 T cell receptor beta chains from a single sample sequenced in a study of blood T cell repertoires in COVID-19. Clones were sequenced by immunoSEQ multiplex PCR, and TCRdb holds only the in-frame ones, with some missing. Of 300,000 to 350,000 clones in the sample, approximately 90% were seen once. The sample was peripheral blood. The receptors derive from a young man with COVID-19, enrolled during active disease.

This chain uses TRBV19 with TRBJ1-3; perhaps TRBD1 as D (6 bases). Deletions cut 5 bases from V and 0 bases from J, with 11 bases between. The CDR3 loop spans 15 amino acids. Germline CDR1 and CDR2: LNHDA and SQIVND (reference sequence). Written as DNA, the CDR3 is TGTGCCAGTAGTCTGACAGGATTCTCTGGAAACACCATATATTTT. Translating gives CASSLTGFSGNTIYF.

This rearrangement joins TRBV7-3 to TRBJ2-1, with D maybe TRBD2 (5 bases). V lost 1 base to trimming and J lost 1 base, with 17 bases between them. Germline CDR1 is SGHTA and CDR2 is FQGTGA. This CDR3 has 18 amino acids. CDR3 DNA sequence: TGTGCCAGCAGCTTAAAGGGCTCCAAACCGGGGTCCTACAATGAGCAGTTCTTC. It yields the protein CASSLKGSKPGSYNEQFF. The entire variable domain, with the rest obtained from reference TRBV7-3 and TRBJ2-1, is as follows: GAGVSQTPSNKVTEKGKYVELRCDPISGHTALYWYRQSLGQGPEFLIYFQGTGAADDSGLPNDRFFAVRPEGSVSTLKIQRTERGDSAVYLCASSLKGSKPGSYNEQFFGPGTRLTVL.